This entry describes one T cell receptor (beta chain). The entry originates in a study of blood T cell repertoires in COVID-19. About the research overall: Spain, Italy and the United States supplied samples that represented acute and convalescent COVID-19. T cells, B-cell-depleted T cells, or PBMCs supplied cDNA or gDNA.

In the authors' workflow: The assay estimated nucleated cells by amplifying reference gene primers. The method was immunoSEQ multiplex PCR; TCRdb's version includes in-frame clones alone and lacks a portion of them. That table supplies the V and J calls and clone size; D and trimming were determined from the DNA. The sample lists over 250,000 clones, 75% to 90% occurring once. V lost 7 bases, J lost 14 bases, and 8 bases stayed unmatched. Germline CDR1 reads LGHDT; CDR2 reads YNNKEL (reference sequence). CDR3 length equals 11 residues. This clonotype was obtained from a woman in her 70s with acute or convalescent COVID-19. This chain connects TRBV3-1 (or the pseudogene TRBV3-2) to TRBJ2-1; 7 bases agree with TRBD2. The sequenced material came from peripheral blood. The chain's CDR3 is CASTGGGTKFF. As DNA, the CDR3 is TGTGCCAGCACCGGGGGAGGGACTAAGTTCTTC.